This T cell receptor beta chain comes out of a study of cytomegalovirus exposure and HLA in healthy donors. The primer mix had 60 Vbeta and 13 Jbeta primers. Measured with immunoSEQ multiplex PCR; TCRdb has only the in-frame clones, and not every one. This table has about 130,000 clones, under 85% appearing once. CDR1 LNHNV and CDR2 YYDKDF come from the germline V gene (reference sequence). The V gene lost 0 bases and the J gene lost 6 bases, with 12 bases spanning the gap. The CDR3 is 15 amino acids. This chain uses TRBV15 with TRBJ2-4, with D possibly TRBD1 on 6 matching bases. This TCR derives from a male donor in good health and CMV-seropositive. The sequencing input was PBMCs. The CDR3 coding sequence is TGTGCCACCAGCAGAGATCGTGGGACAAGAAACATTCAGTACTTC. Its protein product is CATSRDRGTRNIQYF.